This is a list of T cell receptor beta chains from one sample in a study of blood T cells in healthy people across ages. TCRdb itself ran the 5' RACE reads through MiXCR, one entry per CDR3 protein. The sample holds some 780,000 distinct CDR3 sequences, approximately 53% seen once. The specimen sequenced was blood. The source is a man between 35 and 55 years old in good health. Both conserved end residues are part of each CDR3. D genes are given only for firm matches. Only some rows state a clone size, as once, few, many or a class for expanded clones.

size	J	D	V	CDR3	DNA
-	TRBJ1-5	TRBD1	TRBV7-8	CASSLPGRTGTQPQHF	TGTGCCAGCAGCTTACCAGGGAGGACAGGGACTCAGCCCCAGCATTTT
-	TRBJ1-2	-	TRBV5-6	CASSPTSGFYGYTF	TGTGCCAGCAGCCCTACATCCGGGTTCTATGGCTACACCTTC
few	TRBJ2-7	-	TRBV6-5	CASRHNIDEQYF	TGTGCCAGCAGACACAATATCGACGAGCAGTACTTC
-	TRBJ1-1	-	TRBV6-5	CASSDSGLSKAFF	TGTGCCAGCAGTGACTCCGGGCTTTCTAAAGCTTTCTTT
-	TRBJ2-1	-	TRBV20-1	CSAKPKRKQGSYNEQFF	TGCAGTGCTAAGCCAAAGCGGAAACAGGGATCCTACAATGAGCAGTTCTTC
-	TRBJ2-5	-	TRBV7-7	CASSHNQQETQYF	TGTGCCAGCAGCCACAACCAACAAGAGACCCAGTACTTC
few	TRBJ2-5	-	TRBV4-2	CASSQVNGKETQYF	TGTGCCAGCAGCCAAGTAAATGGCAAAGAGACCCAGTACTTC
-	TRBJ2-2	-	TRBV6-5	CASQASHTGELFF	TGTGCCAGCCAGGCTAGCCACACCGGGGAGCTGTTTTTT
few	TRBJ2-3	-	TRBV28	CASSSTGTGTDTQYF	TGTGCCAGCAGTTCCACAGGGACGGGCACAGATACGCAGTATTTT
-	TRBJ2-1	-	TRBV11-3	CASRTSRGKSYNEQFF	TGTGCCAGCAGAACCAGTCGGGGTAAGTCGTACAATGAGCAGTTCTTC
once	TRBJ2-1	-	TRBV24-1	CATSDNDGNRYNEQFF	TGTGCCACCAGTGATAACGACGGTAACCGCTACAATGAGCAGTTCTTC
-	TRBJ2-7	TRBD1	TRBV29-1	CSVLGTGGAGYNEQYF	TGCAGCGTACTCGGGACAGGGGGGGCCGGCTACAATGAGCAGTACTTC
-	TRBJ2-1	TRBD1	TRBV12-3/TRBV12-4	CASSARDRRVYEQFF	TGTGCCAGCAGTGCCCGGGACAGGAGGGTTTATGAGCAGTTCTTC
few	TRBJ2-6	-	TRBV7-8	CASSLASSSGANVLTF	TGTGCCAGCAGCTTAGCATCCAGTTCTGGGGCCAACGTCCTGACTTTC
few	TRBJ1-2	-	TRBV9	CASSQGQYGYTF	TGTGCCAGCAGCCAAGGACAGTATGGCTACACCTTC
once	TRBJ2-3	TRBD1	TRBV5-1	CASSLTRGQQMTTDTQYF	TGCGCCAGCAGCTTGACCCGGGGACAGCAAATGACCACAGATACGCAGTATTTT
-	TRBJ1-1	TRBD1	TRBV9	CASSARQGAGNTEAFF	TGTGCCAGCAGCGCCCGACAGGGGGCCGGGAACACTGAAGCTTTCTTT
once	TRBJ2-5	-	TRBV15	CATKPGQKILYQETQYF	TGTGCCACCAAACCGGGACAAAAGATCCTGTACCAAGAGACCCAGTACTTC
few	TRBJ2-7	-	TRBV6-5	CASSYSVAAAYEQYF	TGTGCCAGCAGTTACTCAGTCGCAGCGGCCTACGAGCAGTACTTC
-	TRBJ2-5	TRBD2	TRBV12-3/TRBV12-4	CASREFGGQYF	TGTGCCAGCAGAGAATTCGGGGGGCAGTACTTC
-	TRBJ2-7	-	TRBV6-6	CASQRIGSSYEQYF	TGTGCCAGCCAGCGAATCGGGAGCTCCTACGAGCAGTACTTC
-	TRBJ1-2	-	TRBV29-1	CSVVGALAPVNYGYTF	TGCAGCGTTGTCGGAGCACTCGCGCCCGTTAACTATGGCTACACCTTC
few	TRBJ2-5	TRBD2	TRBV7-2	CASSFEGTSGRANEQYF	TGTGCCAGCAGCTTCGAGGGTACTAGCGGGAGGGCCAATGAGCAGTACTTC
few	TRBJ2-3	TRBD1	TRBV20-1	CSASGTGFPDTQYF	TGCAGTGCTTCGGGGACAGGGTTCCCAGATACGCAGTATTTT
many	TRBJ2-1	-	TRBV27	CASSLSRRNEQFF	TGTGCCAGCAGTTTATCACGGCGAAATGAGCAGTTCTTC
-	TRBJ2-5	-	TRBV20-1	CSASGLQGGVGETQYF	TGCAGTGCTAGTGGCCTACAGGGCGGCGTGGGGGAGACCCAGTACTTC
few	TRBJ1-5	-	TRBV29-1	CSVAGSNQPQHF	TGCAGCGTTGCAGGAAGCAATCAGCCCCAGCATTTT
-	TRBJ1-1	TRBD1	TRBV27	CASSEVQGARTEAFF	TGTGCCAGCAGTGAGGTACAGGGGGCGCGAACTGAAGCTTTCTTT
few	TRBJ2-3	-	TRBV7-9	CASSFPGQSTDTQYF	TGTGCCAGCAGCTTCCCGGGGCAGAGCACAGATACGCAGTATTTT
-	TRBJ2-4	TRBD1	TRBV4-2	CTSSQRDSAIQYF	TGTACCAGCAGCCAAAGGGACAGCGCCATTCAGTACTTC
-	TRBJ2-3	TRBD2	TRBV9	CASSLTSGSSTDTQYF	TGTGCCAGCAGCCTTACTAGCGGTTCTAGCACAGATACGCAGTATTTT
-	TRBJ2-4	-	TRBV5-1	CASSLESGGGVWAKNIQYF	TGCGCCAGCAGCTTGGAAAGCGGAGGAGGGGTCTGGGCCAAAAACATTCAGTACTTC